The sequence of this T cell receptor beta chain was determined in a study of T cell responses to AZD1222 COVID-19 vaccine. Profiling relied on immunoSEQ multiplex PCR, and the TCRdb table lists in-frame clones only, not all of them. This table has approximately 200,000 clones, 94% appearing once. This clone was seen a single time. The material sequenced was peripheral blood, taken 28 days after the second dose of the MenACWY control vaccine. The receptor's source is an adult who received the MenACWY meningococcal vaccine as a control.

CDR3 region: CASSGLAGGRGELFF. CDR3 nucleotide sequence: TGTGCCAGCAGTGGACTAGCGGGGGGGCGTGGGGAGCTGTTTTTT. This sequence joins TRBV2 and TRBJ2-2; TRBD2 aligns across 14 bases. The CDR3 totals 15 residues. Looked up from germline, CDR1 is SNHLY and CDR2 is FYNNEI. After removal of 4 bases from V and 8 bases from J, the junction contained 3 bases not matched to a gene.